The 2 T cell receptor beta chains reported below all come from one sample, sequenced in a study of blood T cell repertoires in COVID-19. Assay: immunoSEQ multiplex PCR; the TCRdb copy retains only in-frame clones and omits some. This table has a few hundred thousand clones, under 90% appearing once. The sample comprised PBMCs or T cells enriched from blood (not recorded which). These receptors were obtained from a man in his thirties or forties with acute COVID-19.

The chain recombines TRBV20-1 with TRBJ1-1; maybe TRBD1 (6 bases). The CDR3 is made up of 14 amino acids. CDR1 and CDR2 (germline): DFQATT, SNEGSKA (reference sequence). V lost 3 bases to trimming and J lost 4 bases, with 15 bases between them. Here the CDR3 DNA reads TGCAGTGCTAGTGGGGGCGTAAGCAGCACTGAAGCTTTCTTT. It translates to CSASGGVSSTEAFF.

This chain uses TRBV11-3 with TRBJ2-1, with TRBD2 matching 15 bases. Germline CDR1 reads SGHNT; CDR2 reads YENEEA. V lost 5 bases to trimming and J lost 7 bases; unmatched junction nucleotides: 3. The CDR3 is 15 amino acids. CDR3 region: CASSPGLAGGNEQFF. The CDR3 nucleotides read TGTGCCAGCAGCCCGGGACTAGCGGGAGGTAATGAGCAGTTCTTC.